These T cell receptor beta chains were read from a single sample in a study of CD8 T cells in ankylosing spondylitis. TCRdb processed the 5' RACE reads anew with MiXCR; each CDR3 protein has one entry. The sample consists of 200,000 to 300,000 distinct CDR3 sequences, more than 20% of them appearing once. Sequenced: blood, either unsorted or a sorted T cell fraction (not recorded which). These receptors came from a male donor with ankylosing spondylitis or in good health (not recorded which). Both conserved end residues are part of each CDR3. D genes are given only for firm matches. Rows give clone size only sometimes, using once, few, many, or a class for an expanded clone.

cdr3_aa: CASSSRDPLRETQYF
cdr3_nt: TGCGCCAGCAGCTCCCGGGACCCGCTGCGAGAGACCCAGTACTTC
clone_size: few
d_call: .
v_call: TRBV5-1
cdr3_length: 15
j_call: TRBJ2-5

cdr3_aa: CASSFRGGTDTQYF
cdr3_nt: TGTGCCAGCAGTTTTAGGGGAGGCACAGATACGCAGTATTTT
clone_size: .
d_call: .
v_call: TRBV12-3/TRBV12-4
cdr3_length: 14
j_call: TRBJ2-3

cdr3_aa: CAISMTGEDEKLFF
cdr3_nt: TGTGCCATCAGTATGACAGGGGAGGATGAAAAACTGTTTTTT
clone_size: .
d_call: TRBD1
v_call: TRBV10-3
cdr3_length: 14
j_call: TRBJ1-4

cdr3_aa: CAISESGADTQYF
cdr3_nt: TGTGCCATCAGTGAGTCTGGGGCAGATACGCAGTATTTT
clone_size: .
d_call: .
v_call: TRBV10-3
cdr3_length: 13
j_call: TRBJ2-3

cdr3_aa: CASNRDEDYGYTF
cdr3_nt: TGTGCCAGTAACAGGGACGAGGACTATGGCTACACCTTC
clone_size: .
d_call: .
v_call: TRBV6-6
cdr3_length: 13
j_call: TRBJ1-2

cdr3_aa: CASKRGVGTDTQYF
cdr3_nt: TGTGCCAGCAAGCGGGGCGTTGGGACAGATACGCAGTATTTT
clone_size: few
d_call: TRBD2
v_call: TRBV6-1
cdr3_length: 14
j_call: TRBJ2-3

cdr3_aa: CASRPGVSEQFF
cdr3_nt: TGTGCCAGCAGACCGGGGGTCAGTGAGCAGTTCTTC
clone_size: .
d_call: .
v_call: TRBV12-3/TRBV12-4
cdr3_length: 12
j_call: TRBJ2-1

cdr3_aa: CSVRQLPNTEAFF
cdr3_nt: TGCAGCGTTCGACAGCTACCGAACACTGAAGCTTTCTTT
clone_size: many
d_call: .
v_call: TRBV29-1
cdr3_length: 13
j_call: TRBJ1-1

cdr3_aa: CASSGDSNTEAFF
cdr3_nt: TGTGCCAGCTCAGGCGACAGTAACACTGAAGCTTTCTTT
clone_size: once
d_call: .
v_call: TRBV18
cdr3_length: 13
j_call: TRBJ1-1

cdr3_aa: CSVEGTLQETQYF
cdr3_nt: TGCAGCGTTGAAGGAACTCTCCAAGAGACCCAGTACTTC
clone_size: many
d_call: .
v_call: TRBV29-1
cdr3_length: 13
j_call: TRBJ2-5

cdr3_aa: CSARDELVRAFF
cdr3_nt: TGCAGTGCTAGAGATGAGCTTGTCAGGGCTTTCTTT
clone_size: few
d_call: .
v_call: TRBV20-1
cdr3_length: 12
j_call: TRBJ1-1

cdr3_aa: CASSFELSSGANVLTF
cdr3_nt: TGTGCCAGCAGCTTTGAGTTGAGCTCTGGGGCCAACGTCCTGACTTTC
clone_size: .
d_call: .
v_call: TRBV5-4
cdr3_length: 16
j_call: TRBJ2-6

cdr3_aa: CATSRGRDIYEQYF
cdr3_nt: TGTGCCACCAGCCGCGGCCGAGATATTTACGAGCAGTACTTC
clone_size: .
d_call: .
v_call: TRBV15
cdr3_length: 14
j_call: TRBJ2-7

cdr3_aa: CASSQVTGARNSPLHF
cdr3_nt: TGCGCCAGCAGCCAAGTCACAGGGGCGAGGAATTCACCCCTCCACTTT
clone_size: many
d_call: TRBD1
v_call: TRBV4-1
cdr3_length: 16
j_call: TRBJ1-6

cdr3_aa: CSAPGQISYEQYF
cdr3_nt: TGCAGTGCCCCGGGACAGATCTCCTACGAGCAGTACTTC
clone_size: .
d_call: TRBD1
v_call: TRBV20-1
cdr3_length: 13
j_call: TRBJ2-7

cdr3_aa: CASMPTALSSYEQYF
cdr3_nt: TGTGCCAGCATGCCGACAGCTCTGAGCTCCTACGAGCAGTACTTC
clone_size: .
d_call: .
v_call: TRBV5-4
cdr3_length: 15
j_call: TRBJ2-7

cdr3_aa: CASNNPRAGDYGYTF
cdr3_nt: TGTGCCAGCAACAACCCAAGGGCAGGGGATTATGGCTACACCTTC
clone_size: once
d_call: .
v_call: TRBV12-3/TRBV12-4
cdr3_length: 15
j_call: TRBJ1-2

cdr3_aa: CASSLATSGGANEQFF
cdr3_nt: TGTGCCAGCAGCTTAGCAACTAGCGGGGGGGCCAATGAGCAGTTCTTC
clone_size: .
d_call: TRBD2
v_call: TRBV7-9
cdr3_length: 16
j_call: TRBJ2-1

cdr3_aa: CASSLVFGQNQPQHF
cdr3_nt: TGTGCCAGCAGTTTAGTTTTCGGCCAGAATCAGCCCCAGCATTTT
clone_size: many
d_call: .
v_call: TRBV12-3/TRBV12-4
cdr3_length: 15
j_call: TRBJ1-5

cdr3_aa: CASSRTGVFSYEQYF
cdr3_nt: TGTGCCAGCAGTCGTACGGGGGTTTTCTCCTACGAGCAGTACTTC
clone_size: .
d_call: .
v_call: TRBV6-1
cdr3_length: 15
j_call: TRBJ2-7

cdr3_aa: CASSAQLAGFTQYF
cdr3_nt: TGTGCCAGCAGTGCTCAGCTAGCGGGGTTTACGCAGTATTTT
clone_size: .
d_call: TRBD2
v_call: TRBV6-1
cdr3_length: 14
j_call: TRBJ2-3

cdr3_aa: CASTLAGTRDYNEQFF
cdr3_nt: TGTGCCAGCACCCTTGCCGGGACTAGAGACTACAATGAGCAGTTCTTC
clone_size: .
d_call: TRBD2
v_call: TRBV7-2
cdr3_length: 16
j_call: TRBJ2-1

cdr3_aa: CASTRATGSTDTQYF
cdr3_nt: TGTGCCAGCACCCGGGCTACGGGGTCCACAGATACGCAGTATTTT
clone_size: many
d_call: .
v_call: TRBV3-1
cdr3_length: 15
j_call: TRBJ2-3

cdr3_aa: CSVEGQGQNGYTF
cdr3_nt: TGCAGCGTTGAAGGACAGGGACAGAATGGCTACACCTTC
clone_size: .
d_call: TRBD1
v_call: TRBV29-1
cdr3_length: 13
j_call: TRBJ1-2

cdr3_aa: CSAVDRGREQYF
cdr3_nt: TGCAGTGCTGTGGACAGGGGGCGGGAGCAGTACTTC
clone_size: few
d_call: TRBD1
v_call: TRBV20-1
cdr3_length: 12
j_call: TRBJ2-7

cdr3_aa: CSANQGKDGYTF
cdr3_nt: TGCAGTGCTAACCAGGGGAAGGACGGCTACACCTTC
clone_size: many
d_call: .
v_call: TRBV20-1
cdr3_length: 12
j_call: TRBJ1-2

cdr3_aa: CSANLRGGYGYTF
cdr3_nt: TGCAGTGCCAACCTCCGGGGGGGCTATGGCTACACCTTC
clone_size: few
d_call: .
v_call: TRBV20-1
cdr3_length: 13
j_call: TRBJ1-2

cdr3_aa: CSAPRFMNTEAFF
cdr3_nt: TGCAGTGCTCCACGGTTCATGAACACTGAAGCTTTCTTT
clone_size: few
d_call: .
v_call: TRBV20-1
cdr3_length: 13
j_call: TRBJ1-1

cdr3_aa: CATRGLVGTDTQYF
cdr3_nt: TGTGCCACCAGGGGGCTGGTGGGCACAGATACGCAGTATTTT
clone_size: .
d_call: TRBD1
v_call: TRBV6-1
cdr3_length: 14
j_call: TRBJ2-3

cdr3_aa: CAISDKAGSYEQYF
cdr3_nt: TGTGCCATCAGTGATAAGGCGGGTTCCTACGAGCAGTACTTC
clone_size: .
d_call: .
v_call: TRBV10-3
cdr3_length: 14
j_call: TRBJ2-7

cdr3_aa: CSVDRWGTGEQYF
cdr3_nt: TGCAGCGTTGATAGGTGGGGAACTGGCGAGCAGTACTTC
clone_size: many
d_call: .
v_call: TRBV29-1
cdr3_length: 13
j_call: TRBJ2-7

cdr3_aa: CASRSNRGRVGTDTQYF
cdr3_nt: TGTGCCAGCAGATCTAACAGGGGGCGAGTGGGCACAGATACGCAGTATTTT
clone_size: many
d_call: TRBD1
v_call: TRBV7-8
cdr3_length: 17
j_call: TRBJ2-3

cdr3_aa: CSANNRGLNEKLFF
cdr3_nt: TGCAGTGCTAATAACAGGGGGCTGAATGAAAAACTGTTTTTT
clone_size: few
d_call: TRBD1
v_call: TRBV20-1
cdr3_length: 14
j_call: TRBJ1-4

cdr3_aa: CASSLLASGRETHEQYF
cdr3_nt: TGCGCCAGCAGCTTGTTGGCTAGCGGAAGGGAAACCCACGAGCAGTACTTC
clone_size: few
d_call: TRBD2
v_call: TRBV5-1
cdr3_length: 17
j_call: TRBJ2-7

cdr3_aa: CASSLNRNTGELFF
cdr3_nt: TGTGCCAGCAGTTTAAACAGGAACACCGGGGAGCTGTTTTTT
clone_size: few
d_call: .
v_call: TRBV12-3/TRBV12-4
cdr3_length: 14
j_call: TRBJ2-2

cdr3_aa: CASSLGDHGIRSGELFF
cdr3_nt: TGTGCCAGCAGTTTAGGGGACCATGGCATCAGGAGCGGGGAGCTGTTTTTT
clone_size: .
d_call: .
v_call: TRBV12-3/TRBV12-4
cdr3_length: 17
j_call: TRBJ2-2

cdr3_aa: CASSLDRGPYNSPLHF
cdr3_nt: TGTGCCAGCAGTCTCGACAGGGGGCCCTATAATTCACCCCTCCACTTT
clone_size: many
d_call: TRBD1
v_call: TRBV28
cdr3_length: 16
j_call: TRBJ1-6

cdr3_aa: CASKSSNQPQHF
cdr3_nt: TGTGCCAGCAAATCCAGCAATCAGCCCCAGCATTTT
clone_size: many
d_call: .
v_call: TRBV6-1
cdr3_length: 12
j_call: TRBJ1-5